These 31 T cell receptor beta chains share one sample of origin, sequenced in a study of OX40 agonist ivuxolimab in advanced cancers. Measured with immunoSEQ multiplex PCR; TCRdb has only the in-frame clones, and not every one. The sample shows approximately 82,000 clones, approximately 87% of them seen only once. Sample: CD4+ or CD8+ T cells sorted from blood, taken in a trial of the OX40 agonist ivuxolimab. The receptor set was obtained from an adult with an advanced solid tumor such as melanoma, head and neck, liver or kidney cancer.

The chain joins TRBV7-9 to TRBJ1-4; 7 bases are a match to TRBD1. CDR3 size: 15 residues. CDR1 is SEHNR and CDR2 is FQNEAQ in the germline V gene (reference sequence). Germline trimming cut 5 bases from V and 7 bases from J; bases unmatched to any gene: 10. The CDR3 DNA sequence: TGTGCCAGCAGCCTACAGGGGCAGGGAGGTGAAAAACTGTTTTTT. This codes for CASSLQGQGGEKLFF. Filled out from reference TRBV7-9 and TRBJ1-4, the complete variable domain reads DTGVSQNPRHKITKRGQNVTFRCDPISEHNRLYWYRQTLGQGPEFLTYFQNEAQLEKSRLLSDRFSAERPKGSFSTLEIQRTEQGDSAMYLCASSLQGQGGEKLFFGSGTQLSVL.

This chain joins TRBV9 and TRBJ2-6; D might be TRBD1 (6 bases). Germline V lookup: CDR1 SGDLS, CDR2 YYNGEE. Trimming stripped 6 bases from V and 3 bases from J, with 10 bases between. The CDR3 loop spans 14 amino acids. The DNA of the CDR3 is TGTGCCAGCATGGGGGCGCGTGGGGCCAACGTCCTGACTTTC. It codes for CASMGARGANVLTF.

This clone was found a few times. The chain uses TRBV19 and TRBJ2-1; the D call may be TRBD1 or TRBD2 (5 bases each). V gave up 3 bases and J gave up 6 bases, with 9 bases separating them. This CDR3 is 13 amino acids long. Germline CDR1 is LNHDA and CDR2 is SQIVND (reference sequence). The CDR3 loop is CASSIQGANEQFF. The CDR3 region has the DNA TGTGCCAGTAGTATCCAGGGAGCCAATGAGCAGTTCTTC.

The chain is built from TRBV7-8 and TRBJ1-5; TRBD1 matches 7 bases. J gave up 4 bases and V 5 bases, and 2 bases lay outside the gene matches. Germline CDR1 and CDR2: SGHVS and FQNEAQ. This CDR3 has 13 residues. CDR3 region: CASSVDRNQPQHF. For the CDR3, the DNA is TGTGCCAGCAGCGTGGACAGGAATCAGCCCCAGCATTTT.

The CDR3 sequence is CASSLEGRPGEKLFF. CDR3 DNA: TGTGCCAGCAGCTTGGAGGGACGACCGGGGGAAAAACTGTTTTTT. This chain links TRBV5-6 with TRBJ1-4; the D gene is possibly TRBD1 (5 bases). CDR3 length: 15 amino acids. Trimming removed 0 bases at V and 8 bases at J, with 14 bases between. Germline values: CDR1 SGHDT, CDR2 YYEEEE.

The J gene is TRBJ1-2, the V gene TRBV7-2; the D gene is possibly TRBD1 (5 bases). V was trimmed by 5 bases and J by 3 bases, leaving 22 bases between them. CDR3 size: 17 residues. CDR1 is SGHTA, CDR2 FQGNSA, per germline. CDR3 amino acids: CASSPSLGQGMDYGYTF. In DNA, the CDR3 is TGTGCCAGCAGCCCCTCCCTAGGTCAGGGAATGGACTATGGCTACACCTTC.

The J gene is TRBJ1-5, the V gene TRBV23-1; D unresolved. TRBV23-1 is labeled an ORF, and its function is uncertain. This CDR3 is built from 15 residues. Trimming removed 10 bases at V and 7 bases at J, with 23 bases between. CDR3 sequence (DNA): TGCGCCAACACGAACCAATACGGGTTGCGGCAGCCCCAGCATTTT. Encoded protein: CANTNQYGLRQPQHF.

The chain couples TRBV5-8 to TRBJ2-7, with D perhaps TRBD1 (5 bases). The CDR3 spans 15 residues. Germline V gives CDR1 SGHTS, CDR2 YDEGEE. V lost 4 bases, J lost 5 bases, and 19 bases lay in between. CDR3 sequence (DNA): TGTGCCAGCAGCATTTTGCAGGGTTTCGACAACGAGCAGTACTTC. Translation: CASSILQGFDNEQYF.

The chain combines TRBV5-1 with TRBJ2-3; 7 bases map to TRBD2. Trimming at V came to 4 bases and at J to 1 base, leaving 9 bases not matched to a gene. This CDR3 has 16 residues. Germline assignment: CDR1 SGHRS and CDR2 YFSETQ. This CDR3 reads CASSPPRAGGTDTQYF. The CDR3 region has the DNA TGCGCCAGCAGCCCCCCCAGGGCGGGGGGCACAGATACGCAGTATTTT.

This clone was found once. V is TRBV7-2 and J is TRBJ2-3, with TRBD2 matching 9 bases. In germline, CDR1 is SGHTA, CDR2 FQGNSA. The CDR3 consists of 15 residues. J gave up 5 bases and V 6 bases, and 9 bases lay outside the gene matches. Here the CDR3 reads CASSLAGGSGDTQYF. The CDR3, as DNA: TGTGCCAGCAGTCTGGCGGGGGGGTCAGGAGATACGCAGTATTTT.

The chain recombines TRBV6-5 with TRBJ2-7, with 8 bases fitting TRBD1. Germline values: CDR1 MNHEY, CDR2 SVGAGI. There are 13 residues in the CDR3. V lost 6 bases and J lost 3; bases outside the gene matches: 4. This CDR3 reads CASRSDRGYEQYF. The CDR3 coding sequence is TGTGCCAGCAGGAGCGACAGGGGCTACGAGCAGTACTTC.

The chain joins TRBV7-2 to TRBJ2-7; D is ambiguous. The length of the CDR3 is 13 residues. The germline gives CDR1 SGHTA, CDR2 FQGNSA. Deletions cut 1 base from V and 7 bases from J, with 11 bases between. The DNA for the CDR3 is TGTGCCAGCAGCTTAGGATCCCCCTTGGAGCAGTACTTC. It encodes CASSLGSPLEQYF. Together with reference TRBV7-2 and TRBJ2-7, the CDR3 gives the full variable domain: GAGVSQSPSNKVTEKGKDVELRCDPISGHTALYWYRQSLGQGLEFLIYFQGNSAPDKSGLPSDRFSAERTGGSVSTLTIQRTQQEDSAVYLCASSLGSPLEQYFGPGTRLTVT.

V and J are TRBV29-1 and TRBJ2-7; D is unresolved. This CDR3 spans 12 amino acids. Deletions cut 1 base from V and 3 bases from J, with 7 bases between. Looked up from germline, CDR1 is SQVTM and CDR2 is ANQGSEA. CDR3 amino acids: CSVEAYGYEQYF. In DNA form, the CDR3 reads TGCAGCGTTGAAGCCTACGGCTACGAGCAGTACTTC.

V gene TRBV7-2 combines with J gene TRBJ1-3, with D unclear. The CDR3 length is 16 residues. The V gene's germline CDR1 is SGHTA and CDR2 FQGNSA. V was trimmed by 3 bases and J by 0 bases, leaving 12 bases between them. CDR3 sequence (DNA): TGTGCCAGCAGCTTTGGTCCACAGCACTCTGGAAACACCATATATTTT. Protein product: CASSFGPQHSGNTIYF.

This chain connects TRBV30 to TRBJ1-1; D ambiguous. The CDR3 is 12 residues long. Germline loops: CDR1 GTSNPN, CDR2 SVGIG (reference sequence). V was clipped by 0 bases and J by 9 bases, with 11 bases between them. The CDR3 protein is CAWSVSGLKAFF. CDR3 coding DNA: TGTGCCTGGAGTGTGTCGGGCCTCAAAGCTTTCTTT. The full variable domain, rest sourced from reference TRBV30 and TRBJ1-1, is SQTIHQWPATLVQPVGSPLSLECTVEGTSNPNLYWYRQAAGRGLQLLFYSVGIGQISSEVPQNLSASRPQDRQFILSSKKLLLSDSGFYLCAWSVSGLKAFFGQGTRLTVV.

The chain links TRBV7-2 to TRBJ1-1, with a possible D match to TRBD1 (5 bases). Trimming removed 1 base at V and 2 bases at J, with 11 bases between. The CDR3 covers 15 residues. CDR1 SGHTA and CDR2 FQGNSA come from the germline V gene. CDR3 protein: CASSLVGGQNTEAFF. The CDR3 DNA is TGTGCCAGCAGCTTAGTGGGGGGTCAAAACACTGAAGCTTTCTTT.

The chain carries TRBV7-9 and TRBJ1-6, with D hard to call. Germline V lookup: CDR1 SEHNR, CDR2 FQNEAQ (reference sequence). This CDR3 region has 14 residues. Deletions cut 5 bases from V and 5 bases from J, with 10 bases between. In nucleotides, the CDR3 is TGTGCCAGCAGCCCGACGGCAAATAATTCACCCCTCCACTTT. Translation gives CASSPTANNSPLHF.

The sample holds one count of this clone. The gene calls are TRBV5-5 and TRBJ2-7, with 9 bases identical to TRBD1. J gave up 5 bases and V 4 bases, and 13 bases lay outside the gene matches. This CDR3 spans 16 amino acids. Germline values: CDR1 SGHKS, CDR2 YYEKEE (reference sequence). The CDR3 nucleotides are TGTGCCAGCAGCCGACCCCCGGGACAGGGTAGCGACGAGCAGTACTTC. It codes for CASSRPPGQGSDEQYF.

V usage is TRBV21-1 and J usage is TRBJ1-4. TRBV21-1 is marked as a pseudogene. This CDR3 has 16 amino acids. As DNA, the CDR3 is TGTGCCAGCAGCAAAAACCCCCGGGACGGGAATGAAAAACTGTTTTTT. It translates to CASSKNPRDGNEKLFF.

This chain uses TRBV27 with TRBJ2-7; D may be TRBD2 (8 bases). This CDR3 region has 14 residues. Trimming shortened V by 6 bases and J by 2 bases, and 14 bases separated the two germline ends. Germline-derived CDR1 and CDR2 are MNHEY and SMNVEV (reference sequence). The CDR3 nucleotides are TGTGCCAGCAGCCGACAGGGACTAGCCTACGAGCAGTACTTC. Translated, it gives CASSRQGLAYEQYF.

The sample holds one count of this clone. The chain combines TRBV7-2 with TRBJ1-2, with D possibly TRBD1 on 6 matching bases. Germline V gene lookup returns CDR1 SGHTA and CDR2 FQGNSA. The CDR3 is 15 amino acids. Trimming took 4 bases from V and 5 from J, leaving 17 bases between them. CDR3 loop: CASSWTPGTSYGYTF. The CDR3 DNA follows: TGTGCCAGCAGCTGGACCCCCGGGACATCATATGGCTACACCTTC.

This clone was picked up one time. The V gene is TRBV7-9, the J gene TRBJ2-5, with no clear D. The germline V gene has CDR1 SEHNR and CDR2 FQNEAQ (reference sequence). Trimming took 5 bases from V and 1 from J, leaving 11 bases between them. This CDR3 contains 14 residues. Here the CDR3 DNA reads TGTGCCAGCAGCCCCCCCCGGGCCCAAGAGACCCAGTACTTC. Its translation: CASSPPRAQETQYF.

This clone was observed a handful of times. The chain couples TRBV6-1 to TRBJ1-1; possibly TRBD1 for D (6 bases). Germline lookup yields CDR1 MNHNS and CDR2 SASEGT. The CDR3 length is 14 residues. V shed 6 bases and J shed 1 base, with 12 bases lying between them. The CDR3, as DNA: TGTGCCAGCAGAAGCTCAGGGGCGAACACTGAAGCTTTCTTT. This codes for CASRSSGANTEAFF.

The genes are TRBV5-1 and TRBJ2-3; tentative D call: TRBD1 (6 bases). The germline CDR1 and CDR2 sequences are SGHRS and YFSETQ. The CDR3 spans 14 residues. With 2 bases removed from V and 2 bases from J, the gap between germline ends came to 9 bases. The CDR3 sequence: CASSFAGVTDTQYF. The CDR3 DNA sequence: TGCGCCAGCAGCTTTGCAGGGGTCACAGATACGCAGTATTTT.

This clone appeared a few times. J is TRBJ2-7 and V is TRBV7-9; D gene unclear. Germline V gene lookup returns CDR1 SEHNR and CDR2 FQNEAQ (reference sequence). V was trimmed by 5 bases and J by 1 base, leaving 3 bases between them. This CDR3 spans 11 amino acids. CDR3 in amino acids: CASSKSYEQYF. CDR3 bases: TGTGCCAGCAGCAAGTCCTACGAGCAGTACTTC.

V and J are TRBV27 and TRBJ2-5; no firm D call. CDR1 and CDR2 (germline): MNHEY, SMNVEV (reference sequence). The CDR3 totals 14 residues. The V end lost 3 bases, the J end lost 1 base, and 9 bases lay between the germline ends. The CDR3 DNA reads TGTGCCAGCAGTTTGAGTGGGGTCCAAGAGACCCAGTACTTC. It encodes CASSLSGVQETQYF.

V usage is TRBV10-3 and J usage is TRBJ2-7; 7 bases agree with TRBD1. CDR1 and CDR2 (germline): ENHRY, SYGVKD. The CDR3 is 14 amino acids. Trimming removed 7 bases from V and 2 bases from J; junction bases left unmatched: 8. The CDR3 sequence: CAITRTGSTYEQYF. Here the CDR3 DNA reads TGTGCCATCACCCGGACAGGTTCAACCTACGAGCAGTACTTC.

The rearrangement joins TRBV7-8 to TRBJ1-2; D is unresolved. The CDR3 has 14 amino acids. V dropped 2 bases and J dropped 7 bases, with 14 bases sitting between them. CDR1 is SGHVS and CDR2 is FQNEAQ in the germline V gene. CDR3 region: CASSLSSGLSGYTF. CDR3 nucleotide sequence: TGTGCCAGCAGCTTATCTTCAGGCTTAAGTGGCTACACCTTC.

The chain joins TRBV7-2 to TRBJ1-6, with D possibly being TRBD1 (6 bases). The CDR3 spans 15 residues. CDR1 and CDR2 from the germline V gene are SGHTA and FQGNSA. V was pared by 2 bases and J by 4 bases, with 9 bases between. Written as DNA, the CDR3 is TGTGCCAGCAGCTTAATGCAGGGGTATAATTCACCCCTCCACTTT. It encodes CASSLMQGYNSPLHF.

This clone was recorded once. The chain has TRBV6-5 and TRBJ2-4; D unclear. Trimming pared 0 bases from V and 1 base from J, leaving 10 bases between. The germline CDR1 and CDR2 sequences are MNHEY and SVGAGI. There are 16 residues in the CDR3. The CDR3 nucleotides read TGTGCCAGCAGTTACTCAGATGGGGTGGCCAAAAACATTCAGTACTTC. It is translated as CASSYSDGVAKNIQYF.

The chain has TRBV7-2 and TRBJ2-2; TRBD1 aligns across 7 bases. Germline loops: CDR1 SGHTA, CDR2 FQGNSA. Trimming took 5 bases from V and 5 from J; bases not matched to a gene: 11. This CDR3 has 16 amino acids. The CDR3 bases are TGTGCCAGCAGCCCAAGAGAGGGGGCCTCGACCGGGGAGCTGTTTTTT. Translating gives CASSPREGASTGELFF.